This T cell receptor beta chain was sequenced during a study of CD8 T cells in ankylosing spondylitis. Findings and limits, study-wide: Earlier reports found some motif variants in synovial fluid and blood in reactive arthritis. Clones linked to disease were reported to show significant enrichment in matched ankylosing spondylitis synovial fluid. What seemed typical of ankylosing spondylitis blood was a TCR beta motif built from several highly homologous variants.

Germline assignment: CDR1 MNHEY and CDR2 SVGEGT. Trimming removed 2 bases from V and 4 bases from J, with 12 bases in between. The CDR3 is made up of 15 amino acids. TCRdb re-derived calls from the 5' RACE reads in MiXCR, one entry per CDR3 protein. Of more than 100,000 distinct CDR3 sequences listed, over 15% were seen once; the top ten hold roughly 30%. Concerning this clonotype itself: Its specificity is unknown.

The specimen sequenced was blood, either unsorted or a sorted T cell fraction (not recorded which). The sequence was obtained from a male donor with ankylosing spondylitis. The chain employs TRBV6-2 or TRBV6-3 and TRBJ2-1; no reliable D call. The CDR3 DNA sequence: TGTGCCAGCAGTTACGTAGGAAAAGCGTACAATGAGCAGTTCTTC. It codes for CASSYVGKAYNEQFF.